The present entry profiles one T cell receptor (beta chain) with its context. Its target is not known. This entry is derived from a study of T-cell memory formation after mild COVID-19. For the study at large: TCR clusters showed largely donor specificity. Whole-study results and caveats: Cross-reactive memory apparently joined, as some responding clones appeared in pre-infection memory. SARS-CoV-2 specificity was not confirmed for second-wave clones peaking on day 37. There was a balanced CD4/CD8 profile in clones contracting day 15 to 85, and later expanders leaned CD4+.

V lost 5 bases and J lost 0; bases outside the gene matches: 6. The CDR3 contains 16 residues. Germline CDR1 SGHTA, CDR2 FQGNSA. TCRdb used MiXCR to reprocess the 5' RACE reads, holding one entry per CDR3 protein. The data show 580,000 or so distinct CDR3 sequences, roughly 17% seen once. The receptor was derived from an adult woman who had mild COVID-19 (a few samples of this study predate the infection). Cell type and time point are not known. Sequenced material: PBMCs or a T cell subset sorted from them (not recorded which). The chain combines TRBV7-2 with TRBJ2-3, with 9 positions matching TRBD2. The CDR3 protein is CASSQGLAHSTDTQYF. As DNA, the CDR3 is TGTGCCAGCAGCCAGGGACTAGCCCATAGCACAGATACGCAGTATTTT.